This T cell receptor (beta chain) was captured in a study of shared clonotypes between healthy human individuals. The CDR3 has 14 residues. The V end lost 1 base, the J end lost 0 bases, and 7 bases lay between the germline ends. The germline V gene has CDR1 MNHNS and CDR2 SASEGT. As for this clone: The sample has other DNA sequences that encode this CDR3 too.

This table comes from immunoSEQ multiplex PCR, and its TCRdb copy is limited to in-frame clones, with some not included. The sample includes approximately 320,000 clones, around 87% seen only once; the top ten take roughly 15%. The receptor was isolated from a man younger than 35 in good health. The genes are TRBV6-1 and TRBJ2-7; D gene uncertain. The specimen was memory CD8+ T cells sorted from blood. Subset reported: CD45RO+ cells pooled with CCR7-negative TemRA cells. The CDR3 here is CASSEGASSYEQYF. CDR3 coding DNA: TGTGCCAGCAGTGAAGGGGCTAGCTCCTACGAGCAGTACTTC.